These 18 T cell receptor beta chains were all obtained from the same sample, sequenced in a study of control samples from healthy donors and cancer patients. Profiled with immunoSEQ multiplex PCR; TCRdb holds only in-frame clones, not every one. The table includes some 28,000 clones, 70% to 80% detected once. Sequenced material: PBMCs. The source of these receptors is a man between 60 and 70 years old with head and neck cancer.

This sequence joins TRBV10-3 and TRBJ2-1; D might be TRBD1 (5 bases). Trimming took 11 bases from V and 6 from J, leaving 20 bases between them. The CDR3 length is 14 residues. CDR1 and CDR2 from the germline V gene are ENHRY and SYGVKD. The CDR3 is CALKDQGRSNEQFF. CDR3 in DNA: TGTGCCTTAAAAGACCAGGGTAGGTCCAATGAGCAGTTCTTC.

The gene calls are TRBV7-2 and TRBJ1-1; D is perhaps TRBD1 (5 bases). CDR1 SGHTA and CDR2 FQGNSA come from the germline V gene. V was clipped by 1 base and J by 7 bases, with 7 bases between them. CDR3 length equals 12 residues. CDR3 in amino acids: CASSLGGDEAFF. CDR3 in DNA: TGTGCCAGCAGCTTAGGGGGGGATGAAGCTTTCTTT.

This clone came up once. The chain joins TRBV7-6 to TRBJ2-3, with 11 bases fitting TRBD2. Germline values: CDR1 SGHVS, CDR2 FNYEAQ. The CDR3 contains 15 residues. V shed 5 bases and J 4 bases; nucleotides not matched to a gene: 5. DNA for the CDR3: TGTGCCAGCAGCGCCACTAGCGGGAGCCCAGATACGCAGTATTTT. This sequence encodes CASSATSGSPDTQYF.

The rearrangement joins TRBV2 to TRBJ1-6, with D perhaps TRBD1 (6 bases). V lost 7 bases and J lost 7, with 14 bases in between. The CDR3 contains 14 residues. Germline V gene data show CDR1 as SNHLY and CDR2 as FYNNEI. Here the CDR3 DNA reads TGTGCCAGCAACAGACCAGGGGCAAATTCACCCCTCCACTTT. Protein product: CASNRPGANSPLHF.

DNA for the CDR3: TGTGCCAGCAGCTTACGACGTGGGGAAGGAACTAATGAAAAACTGTTTTTT. It translates to CASSLRRGEGTNEKLFF. The rearrangement uses TRBV11-2 and TRBJ1-4; D gene uncertain. V gave up 2 bases and J gave up 1 base, with 14 bases separating them. The CDR3 covers 17 residues. Germline V gene data show CDR1 as SGHAT and CDR2 as FQNNGV. The variable domain in full, completed from reference TRBV11-2 and TRBJ1-4, reads EAGVAQSPRYKIIEKRQSVAFWCNPISGHATLYWYQQILGQGPKLLIQFQNNGVVDDSQLPKDRFSAERLKGVDSTLKIQPAKLEDSAVYLCASSLRRGEGTNEKLFFGSGTQLSVL.

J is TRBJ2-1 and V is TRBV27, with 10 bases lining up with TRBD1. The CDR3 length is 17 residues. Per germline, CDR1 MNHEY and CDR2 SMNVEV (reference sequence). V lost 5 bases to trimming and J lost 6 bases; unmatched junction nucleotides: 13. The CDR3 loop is CASSGGGGTGAANEQFF. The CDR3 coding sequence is TGTGCCAGCAGTGGGGGTGGTGGGACAGGGGCTGCCAATGAGCAGTTCTTC.

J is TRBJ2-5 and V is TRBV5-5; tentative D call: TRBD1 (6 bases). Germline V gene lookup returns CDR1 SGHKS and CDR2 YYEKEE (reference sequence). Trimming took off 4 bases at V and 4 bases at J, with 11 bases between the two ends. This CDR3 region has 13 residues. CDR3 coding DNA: TGTGCCAGCAGCAAACTAGGGGGAGAGACCCAGTACTTC. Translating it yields CASSKLGGETQYF.

CDR3 loop: CASSTSTGGTEAFF. CDR3 sequence (DNA): TGTGCCAGCAGCACCTCGACAGGGGGCACTGAAGCTTTCTTT. The V and J genes are TRBV7-3 and TRBJ1-1; 9 bases map to TRBD1. The CDR3 has 14 amino acids. Germline-derived CDR1 and CDR2 are SGHTA and FQGTGA. Trimming at V came to 5 bases and at J to 4 bases, leaving 5 bases not matched to a gene.

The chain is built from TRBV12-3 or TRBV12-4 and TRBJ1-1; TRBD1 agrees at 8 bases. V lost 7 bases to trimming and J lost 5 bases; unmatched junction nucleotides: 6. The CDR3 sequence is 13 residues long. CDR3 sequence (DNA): TGTGCCAGCAAACAGGGGGGGGAGACTGAAGCTTTCTTT. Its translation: CASKQGGETEAFF.

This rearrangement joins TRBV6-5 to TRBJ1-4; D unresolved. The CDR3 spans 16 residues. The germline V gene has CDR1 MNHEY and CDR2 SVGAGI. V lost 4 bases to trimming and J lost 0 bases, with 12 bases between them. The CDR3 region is CASSLFFAATNEKLFF. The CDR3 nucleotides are TGTGCCAGCAGTTTATTTTTTGCTGCAACTAATGAAAAACTGTTTTTT.

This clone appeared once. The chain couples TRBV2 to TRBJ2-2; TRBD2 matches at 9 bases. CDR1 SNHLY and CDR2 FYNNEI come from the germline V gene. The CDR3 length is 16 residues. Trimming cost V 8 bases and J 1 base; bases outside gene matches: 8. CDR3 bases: TGTGCCAGCCAAGTTCGGACTAGCGTGAACACCGGGGAGCTGTTTTTT. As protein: CASQVRTSVNTGELFF. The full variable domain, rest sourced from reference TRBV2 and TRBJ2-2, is EPEVTQTPSHQVTQMGQEVILRCVPISNHLYFYWYRQILGQKVEFLVSFYNNEISEKSEIFDDQFSVERPDGSNFTLKIRSTKLEDSAMYFCASQVRTSVNTGELFFGEGSRLTVL.

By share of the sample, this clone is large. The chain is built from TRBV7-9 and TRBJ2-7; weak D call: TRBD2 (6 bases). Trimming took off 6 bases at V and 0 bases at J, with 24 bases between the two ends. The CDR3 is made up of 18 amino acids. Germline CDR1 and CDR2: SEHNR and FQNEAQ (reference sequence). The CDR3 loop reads CASSLITLRAGSSYEQYF. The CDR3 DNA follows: TGTGCCAGCAGTTTAATTACCCTCCGAGCGGGCTCCTCCTACGAGCAGTACTTC.

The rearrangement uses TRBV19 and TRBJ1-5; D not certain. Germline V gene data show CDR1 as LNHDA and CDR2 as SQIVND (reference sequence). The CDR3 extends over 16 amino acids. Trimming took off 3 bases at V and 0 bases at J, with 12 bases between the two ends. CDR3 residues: CASSIWNILSNQPQHF. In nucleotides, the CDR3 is TGTGCCAGTAGTATCTGGAACATTCTTAGCAATCAGCCCCAGCATTTT.

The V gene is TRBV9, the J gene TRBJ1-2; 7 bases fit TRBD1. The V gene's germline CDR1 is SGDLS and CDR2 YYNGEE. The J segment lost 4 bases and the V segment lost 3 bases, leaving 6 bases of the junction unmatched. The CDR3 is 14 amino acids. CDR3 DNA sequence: TGTGCCAGCAGCGGATCGGCAGGGGGCTATGGCTACACCTTC. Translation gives CASSGSAGGYGYTF.

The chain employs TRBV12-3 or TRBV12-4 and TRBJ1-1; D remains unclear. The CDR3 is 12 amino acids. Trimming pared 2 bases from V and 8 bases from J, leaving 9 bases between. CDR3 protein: CASSLNVGEAFF. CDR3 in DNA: TGTGCCAGCAGTTTAAATGTAGGAGAAGCTTTCTTT.

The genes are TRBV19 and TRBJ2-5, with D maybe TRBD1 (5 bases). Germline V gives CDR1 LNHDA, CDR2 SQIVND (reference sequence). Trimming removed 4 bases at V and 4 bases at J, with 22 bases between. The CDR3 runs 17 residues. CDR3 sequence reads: CASSNKGIIRAGETQYF. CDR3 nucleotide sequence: TGTGCCAGTAGTAATAAGGGGATCATTAGGGCAGGAGAGACCCAGTACTTC.

The CDR3 bases are TGTGCCTGGGACCAGGGGGCTGTGCAGTACTTC. Translating it yields CAWDQGAVQYF. The chain combines TRBV30 with TRBJ2-7, with TRBD1 matching over 8 bases. After removal of 5 bases from V and 9 bases from J, the junction contained 6 bases not matched to a gene. This CDR3 region has 11 residues. Germline CDR1 GTSNPN, CDR2 SVGIG (reference sequence).

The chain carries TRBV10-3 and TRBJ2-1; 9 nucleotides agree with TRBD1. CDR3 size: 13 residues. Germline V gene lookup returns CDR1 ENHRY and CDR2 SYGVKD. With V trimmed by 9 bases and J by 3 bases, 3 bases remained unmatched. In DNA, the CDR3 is TGTGCCATATGGGACAGGGTCTACAATGAGCAGTTCTTC. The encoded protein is CAIWDRVYNEQFF.